The 22 T cell receptor beta chains presented below share a single source sample, sequenced in a study of T-cell memory formation after mild COVID-19. One entry per CDR3 protein, called by TCRdb with MiXCR from the 5' RACE reads. The sample contains hundreds of thousands of distinct CDR3 sequences, just under 20% of which appear only once. Sequencing was done on a sample of PBMCs or a T cell subset sorted from them (not recorded which). The receptors come from a man in his late teens or twenties who had mild COVID-19 (a few samples of this study predate the infection). Cell type and time point are not known.

The V gene is TRBV9, the J gene TRBJ2-1; unclear D gene. The CDR3 covers 14 residues. The germline V and J ends were trimmed by 0 bases and 0 bases, with 4 bases remaining between them. Per the germline V gene, CDR1 is SGDLS and CDR2 is YYNGEE. CDR3 in DNA: TGTGCCAGCAGCGTAGGCCCCTCCTACAATGAGCAGTTCTTC. Residues: CASSVGPSYNEQFF.

The chain is built from TRBV28 and TRBJ2-5; 9 bases are shared with TRBD1. The junction had 6 bases not matched to a gene; V was cut back by 5 bases and J by 2 bases. There are 15 residues in the CDR3. Germline CDR1 and CDR2: MDHEN and SYDVKM. Here the CDR3 DNA reads TGTGCCAGCAGTGCCGCGGGACAGGGTCAAGAGACCCAGTACTTC. Its protein product is CASSAAGQGQETQYF.

This clonotype was counted only a few times. The chain is built from TRBV7-3 and TRBJ2-1; D is ambiguous. This CDR3 spans 8 amino acids. Germline CDR1 is SGHTA and CDR2 is FQGTGA. V was trimmed by 7 bases and J by 8 bases, leaving 0 bases between them. CDR3: CASNEQFF. CDR3 nucleotides: TGTGCCAGCAATGAGCAGTTCTTC.

V gene TRBV20-1 combines with J gene TRBJ2-5; D remains ambiguous. With 6 bases removed from V and 6 bases from J, the gap between germline ends came to 17 bases. The germline V gene encodes CDR1 DFQATT and CDR2 SNEGSKA (reference sequence). This CDR3 region has 13 residues. CDR3 loop: CSAEENGIQTQYF. As DNA, the CDR3 is TGCAGTGCGGAAGAAAACGGAATACAGACCCAGTACTTC.

J is TRBJ2-1 and V is TRBV7-2, with 10 nucleotides matching TRBD2. Germline V gene data show CDR1 as SGHTA and CDR2 as FQGNSA. Trimming removed 2 bases from V and 5 bases from J; junction bases left unmatched: 3. The CDR3 runs 15 residues. The CDR3 DNA sequence: TGTGCCAGCAGCTTACGAAGCGGGGGGGACAATGAGCAGTTCTTC. It is translated as CASSLRSGGDNEQFF.

This clonotype showed up just a few times. V gene TRBV21-1 combines with J gene TRBJ1-1; TRBD1 is taken as the D call from the table, unchecked against the DNA. TRBV21-1 constitutes a pseudogene. The CDR3 is 15 amino acids. The CDR3 sequence is CASSKGGGKNTEAFF. As DNA, the CDR3 is TGTGCCAGCAGCAAAGGAGGGGGGAAGAACACTGAAGCTTTCTTT.

This clonotype has a handful of counts. The chain recombines TRBV6-4 with TRBJ2-1; D may correspond to TRBD1 or TRBD2 (5 bases each). This CDR3 has 15 amino acids. The germline gives CDR1 MRHNA, CDR2 SNTAGT. V was pared by 8 bases and J by 2 bases, with 16 bases between. The CDR3 reads CASSLRDPTYNEQFF. The CDR3 DNA sequence: TGTGCCAGCTCCCTCCGGGACCCCACCTACAATGAGCAGTTCTTC.

This clonotype was seen more than once but under ten times. The chain employs TRBV6-2 or TRBV6-3 and TRBJ2-7, with D perhaps matching TRBD1 (7 bases). Trimming shortened V by 6 bases and J by 5 bases, and 14 bases separated the two germline ends. From germline, CDR1 is MNHEY and CDR2 SVGEGT. The CDR3 runs 13 residues. The CDR3 is CASRKSRGDEQYV. The CDR3 DNA reads as TGTGCCAGCAGAAAATCCAGGGGGGACGAGCAGTACGTC.

This chain joins TRBV5-1 and TRBJ1-1; possible D gene TRBD1, 6 bases. Germline lookup yields CDR1 SGHRS and CDR2 YFSETQ. CDR3 size: 12 residues. With 4 bases removed from V and 3 bases from J, the gap between germline ends came to 7 bases. The CDR3 bases are TGCGCCAGCAGCCGGGGGCACACTGAAGCTTTCTTT. Its protein is CASSRGHTEAFF.

This clonotype was seen a few times. The chain is built from TRBV11-2 and TRBJ1-6; TRBD1 might be the D (6 bases). Germline values: CDR1 SGHAT, CDR2 FQNNGV. This CDR3 has 15 amino acids. The V and J ends lost 2 bases and 7 bases respectively, with 12 bases between them. CDR3 nucleotide sequence: TGTGCCAGCAGCTTATCCGGCAGGGGAAATTCACCCCTCCACTTT. The encoded protein is CASSLSGRGNSPLHF.

This clonotype was detected a few times. The chain combines TRBV7-8 with TRBJ1-1; 10 positions agree with TRBD1. CDR3 length equals 15 residues. Germline V gene data show CDR1 as SGHVS and CDR2 as FQNEAQ. The trim removed 3 bases at V and 3 bases at J, leaving 4 bases unmatched. Here the CDR3 reads CASSFRQGAYTEAFF. The CDR3, as DNA: TGTGCCAGCAGCTTTAGACAGGGGGCTTACACTGAAGCTTTCTTT.

The CDR3 nucleotides read TGTGCCAGCAGCTTAGAGGTTGGCGGATATGGCTACACCTTC. The encoded protein is CASSLEVGGYGYTF. The chain combines TRBV7-6 with TRBJ1-2; no clear D. V gave up 1 base and J gave up 5 bases, with 11 bases separating them. This CDR3 spans 14 amino acids. Germline V gives CDR1 SGHVS, CDR2 FNYEAQ.

V gene TRBV14 combines with J gene TRBJ2-5; a possible D gene is TRBD1 (6 bases). Germline CDR1 is SGHDN and CDR2 is FVKESK. The CDR3 length is 14 residues. The germline V and J ends were trimmed by 4 bases and 6 bases, with 15 bases remaining between them. CDR3 protein: CASSPTGGSKTQYF. The CDR3 coding sequence is TGTGCCAGCAGCCCGACAGGCGGGTCGAAGACCCAGTACTTC.

The chain couples TRBV5-5 to TRBJ2-2; 8 nucleotides align to TRBD1. The CDR3 totals 16 residues. Germline CDR1 SGHKS, CDR2 YYEKEE (reference sequence). After removal of 4 bases from V and 4 bases from J, the junction contained 9 bases not matched to a gene. The CDR3 spells CASSANRGVGTGELFF. The CDR3 nucleotides are TGTGCCAGCAGCGCAAACAGGGGGGTGGGCACCGGGGAGCTGTTTTTT.

The J gene is TRBJ2-1, the V gene TRBV6-2 or TRBV6-3; 7 bases match TRBD2. Losses at the gene ends were 4 bases for V and 5 bases for J; bases not matched to a gene: 8. This CDR3 region has 15 residues. In germline, CDR1 is MNHEY, CDR2 SVGEGT. The CDR3 nucleotides read TGTGCCAGCAGTTTGATAACGGGGGGAAACAATGAGCAGTTCTTC. Its translation: CASSLITGGNNEQFF.

This clonotype was seen only a few times. V and J are TRBV7-9 and TRBJ2-4; D is perhaps TRBD1 (5 bases). Germline V gene sequence: CDR1 SEHNR, CDR2 FQNEAQ (reference sequence). Trimming took off 1 base at V and 9 bases at J, with 7 bases between the two ends. There are 12 residues in the CDR3. In nucleotides, the CDR3 is TGTGCCAGCAGCTTAGGGGGCTTCATTCAGTACTTC. It is translated as CASSLGGFIQYF.

This rearrangement joins TRBV7-2 to TRBJ1-2; 7 nucleotides match TRBD1. The germline V gene has CDR1 SGHTA and CDR2 FQGNSA. This CDR3 is built from 13 residues. V lost 1 base and J lost 12; bases outside the gene matches: 8. DNA of the CDR3: TGTGCCAGCAGCTTAGGCCTCTTAGGGGGCGACACCTTC. It is translated as CASSLGLLGGDTF.

The chain is built from TRBV20-1 and TRBJ1-5; 7 bases line up with TRBD1. There are 16 residues in the CDR3. The germline CDR1 and CDR2 sequences are DFQATT and SNEGSKA (reference sequence). The ends lost 6 bases at V and 5 bases at J; junction bases unmatched: 16. DNA of the CDR3: TGCAGTGCCCGGAGGACAGGAGTAGGCCTTGATCAGCCCCAGCATTTT. It translates to CSARRTGVGLDQPQHF.

This chain joins TRBV18 and TRBJ1-1, with D uncertain. CDR1 is KGHSH, CDR2 LQKENI, per germline. Trimming pared 2 bases from V and 3 bases from J, leaving 10 bases between. The CDR3 is 14 residues long. In nucleotides, the CDR3 is TGTGCCAGCTCACCAATGGCCGGGGACACTGAAGCTTTCTTT. It specifies CASSPMAGDTEAFF.

The chain is built from TRBV27 and TRBJ2-7; D is unclear. The germline V gene has CDR1 MNHEY and CDR2 SMNVEV (reference sequence). V was clipped by 3 bases and J by 0 bases, with 9 bases between them. This CDR3 is 14 amino acids long. The CDR3 here is CASSLWASSYEQYF. Written as DNA, the CDR3 is TGTGCCAGCAGTTTGTGGGCTAGCTCCTACGAGCAGTACTTC.

The rearrangement uses TRBV7-3 and TRBJ2-5, with 10 bases aligning to TRBD1. V dropped 4 bases and J dropped 5; count of bases not matched to a gene: 7. The CDR3 is 15 residues long. Germline V gene data show CDR1 as SGHTA and CDR2 as FQGTGA. The CDR3 reads CASSSGTGVRETQYF. The CDR3 region has the DNA TGTGCCAGCAGCTCCGGGACAGGGGTGCGGGAGACCCAGTACTTC. The variable domain in full, completed from reference TRBV7-3 and TRBJ2-5, reads GAGVSQTPSNKVTEKGKYVELRCDPISGHTALYWYRQSLGQGPEFLIYFQGTGAADDSGLPNDRFFAVRPEGSVSTLKIQRTERGDSAVYLCASSSGTGVRETQYFGPGTRLLVL.

The V gene is TRBV7-2, the J gene TRBJ2-4; 9 nucleotides align to TRBD1. With V trimmed by 1 base and J by 2 bases, 3 bases remained unmatched. Germline CDR1 reads SGHTA; CDR2 reads FQGNSA. CDR3 length: 16 residues. The CDR3 region has the DNA TGTGCCAGCAGCTTAGGGACAGGGGCATCCAAAAACATTCAGTACTTC. Amino acids: CASSLGTGASKNIQYF.